One sample yielded the 24 T cell receptor beta chains listed below, sequenced in a study of blood T cell repertoires in COVID-19. Libraries were prepared by immunoSEQ multiplex PCR; TCRdb keeps only in-frame clonotypes and omits some of them. The repertoire holds a few hundred thousand clones, with roughly nine tenths as singletons. Source material: peripheral blood. The receptor source for this set is a woman aged 60-70 years with COVID-19, enrolled during active disease.

The gene calls are TRBV5-5 and TRBJ1-1; D is ambiguous. V gave up 2 bases and J gave up 0 bases, with 8 bases separating them. Germline lookup yields CDR1 SGHKS and CDR2 YYEKEE (reference sequence). This CDR3 is 14 amino acids long. CDR3 sequence reads: CASSLSGLNTEAFF. The CDR3 coding sequence is TGTGCCAGCAGCTTAAGCGGGTTGAACACTGAAGCTTTCTTT. Looking up the rest from reference TRBV5-5 and TRBJ1-1 gives the full variable domain: DAGVTQSPTHLIKTRGQQVTLRCSPISGHKSVSWYQQVLGQGPQFIFQYYEKEERGRGNFPDRFSARQFPNYSSELNVNALLLGDSALYLCASSLSGLNTEAFFGQGTRLTVV.

This CDR3 is CASSLARTGRYGYTF. The DNA for the CDR3 is TGTGCCAGCAGCTTAGCCCGGACAGGGAGATATGGCTACACCTTC. V is TRBV7-8 and J is TRBJ1-2, with TRBD1 identical over 8 bases. The CDR3 is made up of 15 amino acids. Looked up from germline, CDR1 is SGHVS and CDR2 is FQNEAQ. V shed 0 bases, J shed 5 bases, and the junction held 5 bases outside the gene matches.

This clone was counted a few times. CDR3 bases: TGTGCCAGCAGCTTGCCAGGGGGGAGGTCAGATACGCAGTATTTT. Translating gives CASSLPGGRSDTQYF. This rearrangement joins TRBV5-4 to TRBJ2-3; D perhaps matches TRBD1 (7 bases). This CDR3 has 15 residues. In germline, CDR1 is SGHNT, CDR2 YYREEE (reference sequence). The V end lost 1 base, the J end lost 4 bases, and 13 bases lay between the germline ends.

The chain has TRBV14 and TRBJ2-7; D remains unclear. From germline, CDR1 is SGHDN and CDR2 FVKESK. The CDR3 extends over 13 amino acids. V was shortened by 0 bases and J by 7 bases, with 10 bases between the two germline ends. DNA for the CDR3: TGTGCCAGCAGCCAAGAGGGCGCGCTGGAGCAGTACTTC. Its translation: CASSQEGALEQYF.

The genes are TRBV5-1 and TRBJ1-2; D remains ambiguous. This CDR3 comprises 13 residues. The germline V gene encodes CDR1 SGHRS and CDR2 YFSETQ. The V end lost 0 bases, the J end lost 4 bases, and 7 bases lay between the germline ends. In DNA, the CDR3 is TGCGCCAGCAGCTTGGACGGACTCTATGGCTACACCTTC. Translating gives CASSLDGLYGYTF.

The chain has TRBV5-1 and TRBJ2-1, with TRBD2 matching 8 bases. The germline V gene has CDR1 SGHRS and CDR2 YFSETQ. V trimming: 5 bases; J trimming: 4 bases; junction bases outside the gene matches: 5. The CDR3 runs to 14 residues. In DNA, the CDR3 is TGCGCCAGCAGTAGGGAGCGGGGGTACAATGAGCAGTTCTTC. This translates into CASSRERGYNEQFF.

The gene calls are TRBV2 and TRBJ1-4, with TRBD1 matching 7 bases. CDR3 length: 14 residues. V shed 10 bases, J shed 3 bases, and the junction held 8 bases outside the gene matches. Germline CDR1 reads SNHLY; CDR2 reads FYNNEI. CDR3 sequence: CATTRQGSNEKLFF. DNA of the CDR3: TGTGCCACAACGAGACAGGGCTCTAATGAAAAACTGTTTTTT.

The chain couples TRBV7-8 to TRBJ2-4; 9 positions match TRBD1. CDR1 is SGHVS and CDR2 is FQNEAQ in the germline V gene. V was pared by 5 bases and J by 1 base, with 6 bases of the junction left unmatched. This CDR3 comprises 16 residues. CDR3 nucleotide sequence: TGTGCCAGCAGCCATCTCGGACAGGGGGCCAAAAACATTCAGTACTTC. It translates to CASSHLGQGAKNIQYF.

The V call is TRBV6-5, the J call TRBJ2-3, with 14 nucleotides matching TRBD2. V was clipped by 4 bases and J by 0 bases; unmatched bases: 0. Germline V gene lookup returns CDR1 MNHEY and CDR2 SVGAGI. The length of the CDR3 is 16 residues. CDR3 coding DNA: TGTGCCAGCAGTTGGACTAGCGGGGGGAGCACAGATACGCAGTATTTT. It specifies CASSWTSGGSTDTQYF.

This chain links TRBV7-2 with TRBJ1-4; D uncertain. The CDR3 length is 12 residues. V was trimmed by 4 bases and J by 8 bases, leaving 8 bases between them. Germline loops: CDR1 SGHTA, CDR2 FQGNSA. CDR3: CASSSSGEKLFF. CDR3 DNA: TGTGCCAGCAGCTCCTCGGGGGAAAAACTGTTTTTT.

This rearrangement joins TRBV2 to TRBJ1-5; TRBD1 matches 7 bases. Germline values: CDR1 SNHLY, CDR2 FYNNEI. CDR3 size: 14 residues. Unmatched junction bases numbered 10, after V lost 8 bases and J lost 6 bases. The CDR3 nucleotides read TGTGCCAGCGCTACAGGGGACGGGGGTCAGCCCCAGCATTTT. Protein: CASATGDGGQPQHF.

The V call is TRBV28, the J call TRBJ1-6; D possibly corresponds to TRBD1 (5 bases). In germline, CDR1 is MDHEN, CDR2 SYDVKM. V lost 6 bases to trimming and J lost 8 bases, with 26 bases between them. The CDR3 extends over 18 amino acids. The CDR3 DNA reads TGTGCCAGCAGCTATTTATTGGCCAGGGTATCGCCCTATTCACCCCTCCACTTT. Its protein product is CASSYLLARVSPYSPLHF.

The J gene is TRBJ2-2, the V gene TRBV5-1; TRBD2 matches at 12 bases. The CDR3 has 17 amino acids. Germline V lookup: CDR1 SGHRS, CDR2 YFSETQ. Trimming took 2 bases from V and 2 from J; bases not matched to a gene: 4. CDR3 loop: CASSFGLAGINTGELFF. The CDR3 coding sequence is TGCGCCAGCAGCTTTGGACTAGCGGGGATAAACACCGGGGAGCTGTTTTTT.

Turning to this clone: Within the sample, other DNA sequences also encode this same CDR3. The chain is built from TRBV5-4 and TRBJ2-5; TRBD2 matches 11 bases. The CDR3 extends over 15 amino acids. V gave up 2 bases and J gave up 2 bases; unmatched junction bases: 2. Germline loops: CDR1 SGHNT, CDR2 YYREEE (reference sequence). The CDR3 DNA reads TGTGCCAGCAGCTTCCGACTAGCGGGGCAAGAGACCCAGTACTTC. Its protein is CASSFRLAGQETQYF.

The rearrangement links TRBV19 to TRBJ2-5; the D gene is possibly TRBD2 (6 bases). CDR1 is LNHDA, CDR2 SQIVND, per germline (reference sequence). V gave up 7 bases and J gave up 4 bases, with 16 bases separating them. The CDR3 covers 14 residues. In nucleotides, the CDR3 is TGTGCCAGTACCCGAGGGCAGGGAGGAGAGACCCAGTACTTC. As protein: CASTRGQGGETQYF.

This clone appeared a single time. V and J are TRBV5-1 and TRBJ2-1; 8 nucleotides agree with TRBD2. The CDR3 consists of 16 residues. Per the germline V gene, CDR1 is SGHRS and CDR2 is YFSETQ. V was clipped by 0 bases and J by 7 bases; unmatched bases: 9. Here the CDR3 reads CASSLAEGGGINEQFF. Written as DNA, the CDR3 is TGCGCCAGCAGCTTGGCCGAGGGCGGGGGGATTAATGAGCAGTTCTTC. The full variable domain, its missing parts supplied by reference TRBV5-1 and TRBJ2-1, is KAGVTQTPRYLIKTRGQQVTLSCSPISGHRSVSWYQQTPGQGLQFLFEYFSETQRNKGNFPGRFSGRQFSNSRSEMNVSTLELGDSALYLCASSLAEGGGINEQFFGPGTRLTVL.

This chain connects TRBV4-1 to TRBJ2-7; perhaps TRBD1 as D (5 bases). CDR3 length equals 15 residues. Trimming stripped 1 base from V and 0 bases from J, with 10 bases between. Germline V gene sequence: CDR1 MGHRA, CDR2 YSYEKL. Here the CDR3 reads CASSQGQQASYEQYF. As DNA, the CDR3 is TGCGCCAGCAGCCAAGGCCAACAGGCCTCCTACGAGCAGTACTTC.

The chain employs TRBV19 and TRBJ1-1; 7 nucleotides match TRBD1. V dropped 1 base and J dropped 0; count of bases not matched to a gene: 5. Germline CDR1 and CDR2: LNHDA and SQIVND (reference sequence). The CDR3 loop spans 16 amino acids. Here the CDR3 DNA reads TGTGCCAGTAGTATAGGAGGACAGGCCATGAACACTGAAGCTTTCTTT. Its protein is CASSIGGQAMNTEAFF.

The chain combines TRBV6-5 with TRBJ2-3; perhaps TRBD1 as D (6 bases). This CDR3 has 15 residues. Germline V CDR1 and CDR2: MNHEY, SVGAGI. With 4 bases removed from V and 2 bases from J, the gap between germline ends came to 13 bases. CDR3 in amino acids: CASSSPRGITDTQYF. DNA for the CDR3: TGTGCCAGCAGTTCCCCTAGGGGGATCACAGATACGCAGTATTTT.

The J gene is TRBJ1-6, the V gene TRBV6-5; tentatively, D is TRBD1 (6 bases). The CDR3 has 14 residues. The V gene's germline CDR1 is MNHEY and CDR2 SVGAGI. V gave up 6 bases and J gave up 11 bases, with 17 bases separating them. The CDR3 DNA sequence: TGTGCCAGCAGGCCCAGGGACAACCTGACACCCCTCCACTTT. Amino acid sequence: CASRPRDNLTPLHF.

The CDR3 region is CASSVLSGASGDTQYF. The CDR3 DNA reads TGTGCCAGCAGCGTACTGAGCGGGGCGTCAGGGGATACGCAGTATTTT. The chain employs TRBV9 and TRBJ2-3; TRBD2 agrees at 7 bases. This CDR3 has 16 amino acids. Trimming cost V 1 base and J 6 bases; bases outside gene matches: 11. The germline V gene encodes CDR1 SGDLS and CDR2 YYNGEE.

This chain links TRBV7-9 with TRBJ2-7; 10 nucleotides line up with TRBD2. With 6 bases clipped from V and 4 bases from J, the junction kept 9 bases outside the gene matches. The CDR3 length is 15 residues. Per the germline V gene, CDR1 is SEHNR and CDR2 is FQNEAQ (reference sequence). CDR3 loop: CASSQTSGAFYEQYF. The CDR3 DNA sequence: TGTGCCAGCAGTCAAACTAGCGGGGCCTTTTACGAGCAGTACTTC.

This clone has only a few counts. V and J are TRBV28 and TRBJ1-2, with D hard to call. This CDR3 is 13 amino acids long. Trimming took off 8 bases at V and 4 bases at J, with 14 bases between the two ends. Germline CDR1 reads MDHEN; CDR2 reads SYDVKM. CDR3 loop: CASAGLSGYGYTF. The CDR3 region has the DNA TGTGCCAGCGCCGGGTTAAGTGGCTATGGCTACACCTTC.

This clone is a singleton in its sample. V and J are TRBV28 and TRBJ1-5; no clear D. The CDR3 has 13 residues. CDR1 and CDR2 from the germline V gene are MDHEN and SYDVKM. V lost 8 bases and J lost 3, with 11 bases in between. In nucleotides, the CDR3 is TGTGCCAGCTCGGGTAGGCACAATCAGCCCCAGCATTTT. Translation gives CASSGRHNQPQHF.